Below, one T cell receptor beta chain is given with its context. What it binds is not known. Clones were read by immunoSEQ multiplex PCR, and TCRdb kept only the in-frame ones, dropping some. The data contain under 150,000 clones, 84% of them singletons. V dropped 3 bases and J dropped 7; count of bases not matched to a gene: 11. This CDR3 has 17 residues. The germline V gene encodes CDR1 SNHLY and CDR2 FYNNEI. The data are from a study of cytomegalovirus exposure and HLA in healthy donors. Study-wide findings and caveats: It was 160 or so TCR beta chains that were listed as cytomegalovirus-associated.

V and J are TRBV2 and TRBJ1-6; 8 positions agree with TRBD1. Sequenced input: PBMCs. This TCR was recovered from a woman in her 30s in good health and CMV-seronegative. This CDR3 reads CASSDWGFRGRNSPLHF. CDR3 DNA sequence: TGTGCCAGCAGTGATTGGGGGTTCAGGGGGCGGAATTCACCCCTCCACTTT.